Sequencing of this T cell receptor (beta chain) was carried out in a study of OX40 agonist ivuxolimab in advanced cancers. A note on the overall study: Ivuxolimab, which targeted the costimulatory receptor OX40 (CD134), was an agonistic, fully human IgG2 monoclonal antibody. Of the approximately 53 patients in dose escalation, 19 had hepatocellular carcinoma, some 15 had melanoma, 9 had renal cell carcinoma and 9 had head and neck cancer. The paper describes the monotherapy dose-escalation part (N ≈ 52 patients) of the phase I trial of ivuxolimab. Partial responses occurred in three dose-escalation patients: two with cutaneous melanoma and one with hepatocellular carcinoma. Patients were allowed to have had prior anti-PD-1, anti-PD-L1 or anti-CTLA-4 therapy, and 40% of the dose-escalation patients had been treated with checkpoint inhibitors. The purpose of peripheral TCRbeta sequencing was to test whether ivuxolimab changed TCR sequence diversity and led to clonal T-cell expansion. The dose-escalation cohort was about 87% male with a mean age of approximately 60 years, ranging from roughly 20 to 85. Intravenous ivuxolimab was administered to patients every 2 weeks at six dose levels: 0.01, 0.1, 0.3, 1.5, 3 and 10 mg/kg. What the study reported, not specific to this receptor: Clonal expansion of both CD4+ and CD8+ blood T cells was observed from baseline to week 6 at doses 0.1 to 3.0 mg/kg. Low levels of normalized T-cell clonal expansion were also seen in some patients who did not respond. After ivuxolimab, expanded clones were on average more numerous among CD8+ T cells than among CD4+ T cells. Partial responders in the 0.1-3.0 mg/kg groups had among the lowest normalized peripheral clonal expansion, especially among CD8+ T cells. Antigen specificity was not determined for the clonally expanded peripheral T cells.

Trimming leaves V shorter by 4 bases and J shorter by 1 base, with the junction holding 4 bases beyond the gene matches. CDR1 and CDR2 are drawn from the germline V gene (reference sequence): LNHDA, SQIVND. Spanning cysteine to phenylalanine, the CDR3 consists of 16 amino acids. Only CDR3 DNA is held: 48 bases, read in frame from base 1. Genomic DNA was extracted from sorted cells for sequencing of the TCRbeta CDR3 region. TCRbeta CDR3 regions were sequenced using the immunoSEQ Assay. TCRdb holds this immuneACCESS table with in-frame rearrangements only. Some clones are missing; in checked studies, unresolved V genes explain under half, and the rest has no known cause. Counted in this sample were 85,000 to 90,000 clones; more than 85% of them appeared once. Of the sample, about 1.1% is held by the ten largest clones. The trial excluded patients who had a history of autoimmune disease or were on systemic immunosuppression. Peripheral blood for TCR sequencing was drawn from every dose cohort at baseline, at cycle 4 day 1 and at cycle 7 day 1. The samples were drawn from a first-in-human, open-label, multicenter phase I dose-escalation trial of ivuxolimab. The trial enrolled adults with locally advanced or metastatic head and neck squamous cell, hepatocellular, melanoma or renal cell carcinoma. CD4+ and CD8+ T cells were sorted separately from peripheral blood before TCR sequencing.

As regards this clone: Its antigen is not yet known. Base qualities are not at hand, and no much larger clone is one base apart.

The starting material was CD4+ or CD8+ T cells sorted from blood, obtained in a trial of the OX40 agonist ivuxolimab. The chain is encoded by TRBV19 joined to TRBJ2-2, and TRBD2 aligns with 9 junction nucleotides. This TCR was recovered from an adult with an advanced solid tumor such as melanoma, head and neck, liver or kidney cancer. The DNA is TGTGCCAGTAGTAGCGGGAGGGCCGAGAACACCGGGGAGCTGTTTTTT. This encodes CASSSGRAENTGELFF.